This TCR beta chain emerged from a study of PD-1 blockade in classical Hodgkin lymphoma. General study points: Causes of the repertoire differences remain undefined, possibly disease activity or prior therapy. Newly diagnosed patients reportedly had lower baseline TCR diversity than healthy donors.

With respect to this clone: Its antigen is undetermined.

Time point indicated: newly diagnosed, previously untreated cHL patient sample. Thawed PBMCs yielded CD4+ T cells through magnetic negative selection. Newly diagnosed, untreated classical Hodgkin lymphoma PBMCs served as comparison. Sequencing used immunoSEQ multiplex PCR; TCRdb keeps in-frame clones, though not all of them. This sample has almost 20,000 clones, with about 83% found just once. This clonotype was obtained from a human donor with classical Hodgkin lymphoma. Sample: CD4+ T cells from blood.

The CDR3 protein is CASRRSGQFNEQFF. The CDR3 region has the DNA TGTGCCAGCAGGCGTTCAGGACAGTTCAATGAGCAGTTCTTC. The chain recombines TRBV2 with TRBJ2-1; a possible D gene is TRBD1 (6 bases). Trimming removed 6 bases from V and 6 bases from J, with 15 bases in between. The CDR3 loop spans 14 amino acids. CDR1 and CDR2 (germline): SNHLY, FYNNEI.